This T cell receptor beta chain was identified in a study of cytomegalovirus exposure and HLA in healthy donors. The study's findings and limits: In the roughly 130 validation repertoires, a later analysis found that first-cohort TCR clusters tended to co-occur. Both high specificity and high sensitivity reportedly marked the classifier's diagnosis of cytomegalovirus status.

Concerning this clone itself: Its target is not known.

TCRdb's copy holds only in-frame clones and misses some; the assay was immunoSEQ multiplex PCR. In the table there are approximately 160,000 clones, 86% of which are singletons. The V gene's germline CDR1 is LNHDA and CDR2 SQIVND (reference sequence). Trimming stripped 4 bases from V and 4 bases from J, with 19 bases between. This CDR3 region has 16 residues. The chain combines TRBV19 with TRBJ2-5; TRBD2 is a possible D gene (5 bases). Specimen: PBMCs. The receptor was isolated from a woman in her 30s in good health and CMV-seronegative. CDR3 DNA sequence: TGTGCCAGTAGTAAGATAACGGGGTCTTCGGGAGAGACCCAGTACTTC. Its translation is CASSKITGSSGETQYF.